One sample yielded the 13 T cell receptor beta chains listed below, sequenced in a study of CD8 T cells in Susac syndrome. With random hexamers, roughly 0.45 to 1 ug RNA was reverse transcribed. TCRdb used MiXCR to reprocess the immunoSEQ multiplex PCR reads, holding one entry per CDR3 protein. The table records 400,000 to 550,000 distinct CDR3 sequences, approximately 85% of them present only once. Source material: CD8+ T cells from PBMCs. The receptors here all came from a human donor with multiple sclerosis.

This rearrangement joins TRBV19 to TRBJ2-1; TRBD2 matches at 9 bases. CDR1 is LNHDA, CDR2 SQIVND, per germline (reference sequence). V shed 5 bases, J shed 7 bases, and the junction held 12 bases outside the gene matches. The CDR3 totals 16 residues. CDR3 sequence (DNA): TGTGCCAGTAGTGTGGAAGGACTAGCGTCGTGGAATGAGCAGTTCTTC. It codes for CASSVEGLASWNEQFF.

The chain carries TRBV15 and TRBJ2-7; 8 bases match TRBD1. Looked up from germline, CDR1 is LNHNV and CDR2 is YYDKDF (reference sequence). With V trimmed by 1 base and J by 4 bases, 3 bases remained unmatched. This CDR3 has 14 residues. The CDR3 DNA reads TGTGCCACCAGCAGAGTGGACAGGGCATACGAGCAGTACTTC. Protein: CATSRVDRAYEQYF.

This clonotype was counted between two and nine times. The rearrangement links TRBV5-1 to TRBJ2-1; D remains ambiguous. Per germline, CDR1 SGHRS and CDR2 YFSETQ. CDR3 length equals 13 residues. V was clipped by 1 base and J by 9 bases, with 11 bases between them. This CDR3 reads CASSLHWGIEQFF. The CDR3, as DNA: TGCGCCAGCAGCTTGCATTGGGGAATTGAGCAGTTCTTC.

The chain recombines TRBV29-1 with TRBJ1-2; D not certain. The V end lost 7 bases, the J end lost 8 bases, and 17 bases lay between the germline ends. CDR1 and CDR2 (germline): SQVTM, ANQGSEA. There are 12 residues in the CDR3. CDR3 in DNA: TGCAGCGCCGAAACCGGGAGCCGAGGCTACACCTTC. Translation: CSAETGSRGYTF.

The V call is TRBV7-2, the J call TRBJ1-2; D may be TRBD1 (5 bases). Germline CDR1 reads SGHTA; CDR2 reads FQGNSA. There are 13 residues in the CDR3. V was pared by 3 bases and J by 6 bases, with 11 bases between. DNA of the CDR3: TGTGCCAGCAGCTTCCGGGGGTGGAATGGCTACACCTTC. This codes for CASSFRGWNGYTF.

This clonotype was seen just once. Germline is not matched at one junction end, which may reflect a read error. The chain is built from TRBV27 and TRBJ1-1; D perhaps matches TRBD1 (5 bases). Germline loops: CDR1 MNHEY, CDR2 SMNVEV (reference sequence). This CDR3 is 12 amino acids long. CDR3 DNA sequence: TGTGCCAGCAGTTTACCGGGGCCTGAAGTTTTCTTT. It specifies CASSLPGPEVFF.

CDR3 sequence (DNA): TGTGCCAGCAGCGCCCAGCGGGTCGGGTTGCGGGGCTACGAGCAGTACTTC. Amino acid sequence: CASSAQRVGLRGYEQYF. The chain combines TRBV13 with TRBJ2-7; weak D call: TRBD2 (6 bases). Trimming took off 5 bases at V and 3 bases at J, with 23 bases between the two ends. The germline V gene encodes CDR1 PRHDT and CDR2 FYEKMQ (reference sequence). The CDR3 runs to 17 residues.

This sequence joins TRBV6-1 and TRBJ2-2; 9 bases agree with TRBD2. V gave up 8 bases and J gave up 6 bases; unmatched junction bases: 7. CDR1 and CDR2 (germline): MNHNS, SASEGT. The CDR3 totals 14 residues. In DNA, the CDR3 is TGTGCCAGCGGTAGCGGGAGATCTGCCGGGGAGCTGTTTTTT. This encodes CASGSGRSAGELFF.

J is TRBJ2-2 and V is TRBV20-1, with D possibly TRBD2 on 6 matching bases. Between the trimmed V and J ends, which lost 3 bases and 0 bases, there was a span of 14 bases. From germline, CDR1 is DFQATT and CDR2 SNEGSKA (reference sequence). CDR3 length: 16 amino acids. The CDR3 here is CSARALGGTNTGELFF. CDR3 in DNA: TGCAGTGCTAGGGCCCTTGGCGGGACGAACACCGGGGAGCTGTTTTTT.

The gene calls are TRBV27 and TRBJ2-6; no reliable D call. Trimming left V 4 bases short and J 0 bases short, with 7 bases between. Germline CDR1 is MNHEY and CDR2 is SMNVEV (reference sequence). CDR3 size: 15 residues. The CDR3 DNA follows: TGTGCCAGCAGTTCAGCTTCCTCTGGGGCCAACGTCCTGACTTTC. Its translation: CASSSASSGANVLTF.

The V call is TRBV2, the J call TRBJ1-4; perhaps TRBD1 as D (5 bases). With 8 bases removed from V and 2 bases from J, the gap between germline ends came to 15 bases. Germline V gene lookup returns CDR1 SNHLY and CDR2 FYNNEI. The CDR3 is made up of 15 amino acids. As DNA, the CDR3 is TGTGCCAGCGGCTGGAATGGGGGTACTAATGAAAAACTGTTTTTT. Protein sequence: CASGWNGGTNEKLFF.

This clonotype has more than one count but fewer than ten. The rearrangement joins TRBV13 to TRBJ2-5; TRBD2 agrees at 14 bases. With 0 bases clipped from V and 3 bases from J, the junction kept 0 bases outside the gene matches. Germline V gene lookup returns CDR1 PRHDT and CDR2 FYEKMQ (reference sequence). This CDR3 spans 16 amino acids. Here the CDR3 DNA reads TGTGCCAGCAGCTTAGGGGGACTAGCGGGGGAAGAGACCCAGTACTTC. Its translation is CASSLGGLAGEETQYF.

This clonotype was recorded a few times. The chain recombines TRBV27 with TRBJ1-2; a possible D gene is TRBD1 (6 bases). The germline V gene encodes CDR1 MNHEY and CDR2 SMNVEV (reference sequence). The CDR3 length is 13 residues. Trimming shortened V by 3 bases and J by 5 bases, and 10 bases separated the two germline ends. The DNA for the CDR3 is TGTGCCAGCAGTTTGGGGGGCAGATATGGCTACACCTTC. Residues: CASSLGGRYGYTF.